Presented here are 19 T cell receptor beta chains from one specimen sequenced in a study of OX40 agonist ivuxolimab in advanced cancers. The data were produced by immunoSEQ multiplex PCR, yet TCRdb's version contains in-frame clones alone and is incomplete. Of around 67,000 clones in the sample, 65% to 85% were seen once. The sample was CD4+ or CD8+ T cells sorted from blood, taken in a trial of the OX40 agonist ivuxolimab. The origin of the receptors is an adult with an advanced solid tumor such as melanoma, head and neck, liver or kidney cancer.

The chain joins TRBV6-5 to TRBJ2-5; D might be TRBD2 (6 bases). This CDR3 comprises 15 residues. CDR1 MNHEY and CDR2 SVGAGI come from the germline V gene. The V end was cut by 6 bases, the J end by 1 base, with 15 bases between. CDR3 protein: CASSHGAGSQETQYF. The CDR3 DNA reads as TGTGCCAGCAGCCACGGGGCCGGGAGCCAAGAGACCCAGTACTTC.

This clone was counted a few times. V usage is TRBV5-1 and J usage is TRBJ1-1; 10 bases are shared with TRBD1. The CDR3 is 14 residues long. Looked up from germline, CDR1 is SGHRS and CDR2 is YFSETQ. J lost 4 bases, V lost 4 bases, and 4 bases had no gene match. CDR3 amino acids: CASSPTGGITEAFF. The CDR3 DNA follows: TGCGCCAGCAGCCCGACAGGGGGCATCACTGAAGCTTTCTTT.

The chain uses TRBV6-1 and TRBJ2-3; tentatively, D is TRBD1 or TRBD2 (6 bases each). Deletions cut 8 bases from V and 6 bases from J, with 15 bases between. Germline V gives CDR1 MNHNS, CDR2 SASEGT. The CDR3 is 13 amino acids. Here the CDR3 reads CASARRGEDTQYF. The CDR3 DNA is TGTGCCAGCGCCCGAAGGGGGGAGGATACGCAGTATTTT.

In this sample, this clone turned up a few times. At one boundary the junction diverges from the germline segment, which might be a read error. The CDR3 nucleotides are TGTGCCAGCAGTACCGGGACAAAGGCCCATTTT. As protein: CASSTGTKAHF. The J gene is TRBJ2-3, the V gene TRBV28; D perhaps matches TRBD1 (6 bases). CDR1 is MDHEN, CDR2 SYDVKM, per germline. The CDR3 runs to 11 residues.

The V and J genes are TRBV19 and TRBJ2-1; the D call may be TRBD1 or TRBD2 (6 bases each). Germline V gives CDR1 LNHDA, CDR2 SQIVND (reference sequence). The CDR3 loop spans 15 amino acids. Between the trimmed V and J ends, which lost 1 base and 4 bases, there was a span of 11 bases. The CDR3 protein is CASSIGGAYYNEQFF. DNA of the CDR3: TGTGCCAGTAGTATAGGGGGGGCGTATTACAATGAGCAGTTCTTC.

The chain couples TRBV10-3 to TRBJ2-2; 7 nucleotides match TRBD2. CDR3 length: 14 residues. V trimming: 4 bases; J trimming: 1 base; junction bases outside the gene matches: 0. Germline CDR1 ENHRY, CDR2 SYGVKD. CDR3 sequence (DNA): TGTGCCATCAGTGGCGGGGGGAACACCGGGGAGCTGTTTTTT. Its translation is CAISGGGNTGELFF.

The chain is built from TRBV13 and TRBJ2-1; D call uncertain. The length of the CDR3 is 13 residues. The V end lost 0 bases, the J end lost 3 bases, and 3 bases lay between the germline ends. Germline V gives CDR1 PRHDT, CDR2 FYEKMQ (reference sequence). The CDR3 coding sequence is TGTGCCAGCAGCTTAGGGGACTACAATGAGCAGTTCTTC. This codes for CASSLGDYNEQFF.

This clone was observed a handful of times. The CDR3 coding sequence is TGTGCCAGCAGCTTAAAGGGCACCGGGGAGCTGTTTTTT. This codes for CASSLKGTGELFF. The chain uses TRBV7-3 and TRBJ2-2; D gene ambiguous. V lost 1 base and J lost 4, with 4 bases in between. This CDR3 comprises 13 residues. The germline gives CDR1 SGHTA, CDR2 FQGTGA.

The chain is built from TRBV19 and TRBJ1-2; D unclear. Deletions cut 3 bases from V and 0 bases from J, with 8 bases between. This CDR3 has 14 residues. Germline CDR1 reads LNHDA; CDR2 reads SQIVND (reference sequence). DNA for the CDR3: TGTGCCAGTAGTATTCGCGGGGCTAACTATGGCTACACCTTC. It yields the protein CASSIRGANYGYTF.

The gene calls are TRBV27 and TRBJ2-7; either TRBD1 or TRBD2 may supply D (5 bases each). The ends were cut back, 4 bases at V and 0 bases at J, with 13 bases in the middle. Germline V gene sequence: CDR1 MNHEY, CDR2 SMNVEV (reference sequence). The CDR3 is 15 amino acids. CDR3 sequence reads: CASSSPGTLSYEQYF. The CDR3 DNA sequence: TGTGCCAGCAGTTCTCCCGGGACCCTCTCCTACGAGCAGTACTTC.

The sample holds a few counts of this clone. The chain carries TRBV2 and TRBJ2-5; 7 bases are shared with TRBD1. The CDR3 runs 15 residues. In germline, CDR1 is SNHLY, CDR2 FYNNEI. The ends lost 8 bases at V and 1 base at J; junction bases unmatched: 10. CDR3 bases: TGTGCCAGCCCGGGACAGAAATCAACCCAAGAGACCCAGTACTTC. Encoded protein: CASPGQKSTQETQYF.

V is TRBV19 and J is TRBJ2-6; D remains unclear. With 5 bases removed from V and 1 base from J, the gap between germline ends came to 9 bases. Germline V CDR1 and CDR2: LNHDA, SQIVND (reference sequence). The CDR3 has 15 amino acids. DNA for the CDR3: TGTGCCAGTAGTGCCCAGGTGTCTGGGGCCAACGTCCTGACTTTC. It is translated as CASSAQVSGANVLTF. The variable domain in full, with the rest retrieved from reference TRBV19 and TRBJ2-6, is DGGITQSPKYLFRKEGQNVTLSCEQNLNHDAMYWYRQDPGQGLRLIYYSQIVNDFQKGDIAEGYSVSREKKESFPLTVTSAQKNPTAFYLCASSAQVSGANVLTFGAGSRLTVL.

V is TRBV10-3 and J is TRBJ2-1, with 14 bases matching TRBD2. Trimming cost V 2 bases and J 5 bases; bases outside gene matches: 2. The CDR3 covers 16 residues. The germline gives CDR1 ENHRY, CDR2 SYGVKD. Here the CDR3 DNA reads TGTGCCATCAGTGAGCCGACTAGCGGGAGGGACAATGAGCAGTTCTTC. Translation gives CAISEPTSGRDNEQFF.

To note about this clone: Other DNA sequences in the sample encode the same CDR3. The chain employs TRBV7-9 and TRBJ1-6, with D possibly matching TRBD1 (5 bases). V lost 3 bases and J 8 bases, leaving 14 bases between the germline ends. The V gene's germline CDR1 is SEHNR and CDR2 FQNEAQ (reference sequence). The length of the CDR3 is 15 residues. For the CDR3, the DNA is TGTGCCAGCAGCTTGGGGCGGGGAGGTCATTCACCCCTCCACTTT. As protein: CASSLGRGGHSPLHF.

The chain couples TRBV28 to TRBJ2-2; TRBD1 matches at 7 bases. Trimming took 6 bases from V and 7 from J; bases not matched to a gene: 11. The germline CDR1 and CDR2 sequences are MDHEN and SYDVKM. The CDR3 totals 15 residues. CDR3: CASSLTGTLGGELFF. The CDR3 DNA is TGTGCCAGCAGCTTGACAGGGACCCTGGGCGGGGAGCTGTTTTTT.

V and J are TRBV12-2 and TRBJ1-5; the DNA was not compared with TRBD1, the D call given in the table. TRBV12-2 constitutes a pseudogene. CDR3 size: 15 residues. DNA of the CDR3: TGTGCAAGTCGCTTCGTACCGGACAGGGATCAGCCCCAGCATTTT. Protein product: CASRFVPDRDQPQHF.

The gene calls are TRBV2 and TRBJ2-3; 11 positions match TRBD2. CDR3 length equals 17 residues. CDR1 SNHLY and CDR2 FYNNEI come from the germline V gene. The V and J ends lost 4 bases and 2 bases, in that order; junction bases with no gene match: 8. Here the CDR3 DNA reads TGTGCCAGCAGTGGGGCCCCTAGCGGGGGGAACACAGATACGCAGTATTTT. Its translation is CASSGAPSGGNTDTQYF.

As regards this clone: Other DNA sequences in this sample translate to the same CDR3. The J gene is TRBJ2-2, the V gene TRBV9; TRBD2 might be the D (6 bases). Germline values: CDR1 SGDLS, CDR2 YYNGEE. This CDR3 region has 16 residues. Trimming stripped 3 bases from V and 1 base from J, with 13 bases between. Written as DNA, the CDR3 is TGTGCCAGCAGCGGGGGTCGAGCGGGGAACACCGGGGAGCTGTTTTTT. This sequence encodes CASSGGRAGNTGELFF. Combining the CDR3 with reference TRBV9 and TRBJ2-2 gives the whole variable domain DSGVTQTPKHLITATGQRVTLRCSPRSGDLSVYWYQQSLDQGLQFLIQYYNGEERAKGNILERFSAQQFPDLHSELNLSSLELGDSALYFCASSGGRAGNTGELFFGEGSRLTVL.

This clone was recorded a few times. The chain links TRBV5-4 to TRBJ2-2; 8 bases agree with TRBD1. Trimming at V came to 4 bases and at J to 3 bases, leaving 8 bases not matched to a gene. Germline CDR1 and CDR2: SGHNT and YYREEE (reference sequence). This CDR3 has 16 residues. CDR3 sequence: CASSPGQVRDTGELFF. The CDR3 DNA follows: TGTGCCAGCAGCCCGGGACAGGTTAGAGACACCGGGGAGCTGTTTTTT.